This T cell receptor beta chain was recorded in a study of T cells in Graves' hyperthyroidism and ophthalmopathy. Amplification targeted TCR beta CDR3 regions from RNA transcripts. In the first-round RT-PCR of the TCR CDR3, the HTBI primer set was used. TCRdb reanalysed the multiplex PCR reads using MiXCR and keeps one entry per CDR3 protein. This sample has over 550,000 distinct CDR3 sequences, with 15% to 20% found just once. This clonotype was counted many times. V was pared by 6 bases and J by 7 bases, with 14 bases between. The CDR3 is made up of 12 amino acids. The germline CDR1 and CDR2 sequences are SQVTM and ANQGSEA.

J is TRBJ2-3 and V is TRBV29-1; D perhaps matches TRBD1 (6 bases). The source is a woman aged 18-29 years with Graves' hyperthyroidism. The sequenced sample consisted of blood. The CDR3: CSVDTQGHTQYF. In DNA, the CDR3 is TGCAGCGTGGATACCCAGGGGCATACGCAGTATTTT.